What follows are 8 T cell receptor beta chains derived from one specimen sequenced in a study of T cells in Graves' hyperthyroidism and ophthalmopathy. Researchers amplified the TCR beta CDR3 regions from RNA transcripts. HTBI primers were the set used in a first-round RT-PCR of the TCR CDR3. TCRdb independently ran MiXCR on the multiplex PCR reads; one entry per CDR3 protein. The sample gives approximately 400,000 distinct CDR3 sequences, around a sixth of which show up once; roughly 26% is in the top ten. Input material: blood. These receptor sequences come from a woman aged 18-29 years with Graves' hyperthyroidism that later progressed to Graves' ophthalmopathy.

The chain combines TRBV29-1 with TRBJ2-7, with TRBD2 identical over 9 bases. The CDR3 has 14 residues. Trimming took 4 bases from V and 4 from J; bases not matched to a gene: 8. From germline, CDR1 is SQVTM and CDR2 ANQGSEA. The CDR3 nucleotides read TGCAGCGTTGTGGCGGGAGGGCCGGCTTACGAGCAGTACTTC. Amino acid sequence: CSVVAGGPAYEQYF.

This sequence joins TRBV20-1 and TRBJ2-6; D may correspond to TRBD1 or TRBD2 (5 bases each). Trimming removed 2 bases at V and 0 bases at J, with 20 bases between. The CDR3 is made up of 19 amino acids. Germline V gene data show CDR1 as DFQATT and CDR2 as SNEGSKA (reference sequence). The CDR3 sequence: CSARPLPGRPDSGANVLTF. Here the CDR3 DNA reads TGCAGTGCTAGACCCCTTCCGGGACGGCCCGACTCTGGGGCCAACGTCCTGACTTTC.

The rearrangement uses TRBV4-1 and TRBJ2-3, with 9 bases identical to TRBD1. V lost 1 base, J lost 5 bases, and 4 bases stayed unmatched. In germline, CDR1 is MGHRA, CDR2 YSYEKL. The CDR3 is 15 amino acids. CDR3 coding DNA: TGCGCCAGCAGCCAAGGGGGGACAGGGAGAGATACGCAGTATTTT. It yields the protein CASSQGGTGRDTQYF.

Notes on this clonotype: Its ends do not fully match the called genes, so a read error is possible. The chain couples TRBV11-1 to TRBJ2-2; TRBD1 might be the D (5 bases). The germline V gene encodes CDR1 SGHAT and CDR2 FQDESV (reference sequence). The CDR3 is 15 amino acids. The CDR3 loop is CASGLEGAGTGELFF. CDR3 bases: TGTGCCAGCGGCTTAGAAGGGGCAGGCACCGGGGAGCTGTTTTTT.

The chain recombines TRBV29-1 with TRBJ2-3, with D uncertain. The germline V gene encodes CDR1 SQVTM and CDR2 ANQGSEA. The CDR3 is made up of 11 amino acids. Trimming cost V 4 bases and J 3 bases, with 5 bases left between them. Here the CDR3 DNA reads TGCAGCGTTGGTAAGACAGATACGCAGTATTTT. Translation gives CSVGKTDTQYF.

The rearrangement links TRBV28 to TRBJ2-4, with D possibly being TRBD1 (7 bases). V was trimmed by 6 bases and J by 5 bases, leaving 17 bases between them. The germline gives CDR1 MDHEN, CDR2 SYDVKM. The CDR3 is 15 amino acids. The CDR3, as DNA: TGTGCCAGCAGGACTCTGCAGGGGGGTGAAAACATTCAGTACTTC. Translating gives CASRTLQGGENIQYF.

This clonotype was observed many times. The gene calls are TRBV28 and TRBJ2-7; a weak D match, TRBD2 (6 bases). The CDR3 has 16 residues. The ends were cut back, 3 bases at V and 5 bases at J, with 20 bases in the middle. Germline V gene sequence: CDR1 MDHEN, CDR2 SYDVKM. The chain's CDR3 is CASSFSTGESQHEQYF. As DNA, the CDR3 is TGTGCCAGCAGTTTTTCTACGGGGGAATCCCAACACGAGCAGTACTTC. Filled out from reference TRBV28 and TRBJ2-7, the complete variable domain reads DVKVTQSSRYLVKRTGEKVFLECVQDMDHENMFWYRQDPGLGLRLIYFSYDVKMKEKGDIPEGYSVSREKKERFSLILESASTNQTSMYLCASSFSTGESQHEQYFGPGTRLTVT.

This clonotype was counted ten times or more. J is TRBJ2-3 and V is TRBV20-1; TRBD1 agrees at 7 bases. Unmatched junction bases numbered 7, after V lost 4 bases and J lost 0 bases. Germline CDR1 and CDR2: DFQATT and SNEGSKA (reference sequence). The CDR3 contains 15 residues. The CDR3 DNA sequence: TGCAGTGCTATGGGACAGCCCCCGAGCACAGATACGCAGTATTTT. As protein: CSAMGQPPSTDTQYF.